Sequencing of this T cell receptor beta chain was carried out in a study of blood T cell repertoires in COVID-19. Background on the study: The United States, Italy and Spain provided the acute and convalescent COVID-19 samples. The cDNA or gDNA used as material had been derived from T cells, B-cell-depleted T cells, or PBMCs.

Original data processing: The assay estimated nucleated cells by amplifying reference gene primers. Clones were read by immunoSEQ multiplex PCR, and TCRdb kept only the in-frame ones, dropping some. That table gives V, J and clone size, and the DNA gave D and trimming. The sample gives about 380,000 clones, 90% of which show up once; about 7% is in the top ten. With 7 bases clipped from V and 4 bases from J, the junction kept 12 bases outside the gene matches. CDR1 is SGHTA and CDR2 is FQGNSA in the germline V gene. This CDR3 is built from 16 residues. The sequence derives from a young man with active or convalescent COVID-19. Sequenced material: peripheral blood. The rearrangement joins TRBV7-2 to TRBJ2-1; 8 positions agree with TRBD2. The CDR3 sequence is CASKGSGAGVYNEQFF. CDR3 sequence (DNA): TGTGCCAGCAAAGGGAGTGGAGCGGGAGTGTACAATGAGCAGTTCTTC.